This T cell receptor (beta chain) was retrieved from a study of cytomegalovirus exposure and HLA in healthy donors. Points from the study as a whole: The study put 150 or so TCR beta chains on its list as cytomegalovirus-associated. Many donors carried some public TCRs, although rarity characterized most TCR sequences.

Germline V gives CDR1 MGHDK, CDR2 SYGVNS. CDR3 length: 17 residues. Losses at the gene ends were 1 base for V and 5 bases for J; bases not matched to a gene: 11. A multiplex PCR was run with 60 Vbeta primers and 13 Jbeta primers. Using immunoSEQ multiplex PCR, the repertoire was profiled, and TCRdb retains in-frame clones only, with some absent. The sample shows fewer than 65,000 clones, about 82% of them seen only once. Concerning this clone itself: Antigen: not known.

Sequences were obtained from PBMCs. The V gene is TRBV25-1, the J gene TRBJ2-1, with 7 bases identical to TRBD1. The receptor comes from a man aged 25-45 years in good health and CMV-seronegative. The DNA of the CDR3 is TGTGCCAGCAGTGAATTGAAGGGGCCAGGGGGTAACAATGAGCAGTTCTTC. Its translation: CASSELKGPGGNNEQFF.